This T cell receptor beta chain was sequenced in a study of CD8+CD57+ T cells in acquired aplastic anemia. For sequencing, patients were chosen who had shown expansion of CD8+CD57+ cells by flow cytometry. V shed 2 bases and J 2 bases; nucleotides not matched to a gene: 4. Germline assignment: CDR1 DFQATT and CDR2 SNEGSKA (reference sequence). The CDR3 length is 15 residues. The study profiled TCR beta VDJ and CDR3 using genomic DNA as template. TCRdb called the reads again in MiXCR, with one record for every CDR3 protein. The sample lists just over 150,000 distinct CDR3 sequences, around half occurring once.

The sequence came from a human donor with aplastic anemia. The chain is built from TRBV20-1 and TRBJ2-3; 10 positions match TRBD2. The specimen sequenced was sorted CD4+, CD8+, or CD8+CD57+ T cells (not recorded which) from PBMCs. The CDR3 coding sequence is TGCAGTGCTAGACTAGCGGGGGATCCCACAGATACGCAGTATTTT. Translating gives CSARLAGDPTDTQYF.